Below are 15 T cell receptor beta chains sequenced from a single sample in a study of blood T cell repertoires in COVID-19. Sequenced by immunoSEQ multiplex PCR; TCRdb stores in-frame clones only, minus some. The repertoire consists of about 51,000 clones, with about 82% occurring once and the leading ten covering about 4%. Sequenced material: peripheral blood. Receptor source: an older man with active COVID-19.

This sequence joins TRBV15 and TRBJ2-6; possible D gene TRBD1, 5 bases. Trimming cost V 3 bases and J 0 bases, with 18 bases left between them. The CDR3 spans 19 residues. Germline V CDR1 and CDR2: LNHNV, YYDKDF (reference sequence). CDR3 loop: CATSRRPGMGLSGANVLTF. In DNA, the CDR3 is TGTGCCACCAGCAGGCGACCCGGAATGGGGCTCTCTGGGGCCAACGTCCTGACTTTC.

V usage is TRBV24-1 and J usage is TRBJ2-2, with D possibly TRBD2 on 6 matching bases. CDR3 length: 14 residues. V was cut by 2 bases and J by 6 bases, with 9 bases left in between. Germline lookup yields CDR1 KGHDR and CDR2 SFDVKD. The CDR3 sequence is CATSDSRLAGELFF. CDR3 DNA sequence: TGTGCCACCAGTGATTCTCGACTAGCCGGGGAGCTGTTTTTT.

The chain uses TRBV5-6 and TRBJ2-7; D unresolved. CDR1 and CDR2 from the germline V gene are SGHDT and YYEEEE. Trimming shortened V by 2 bases and J by 1 base, and 7 bases separated the two germline ends. CDR3 length equals 13 residues. The CDR3 DNA reads as TGTGCCAGCAGCTTACAGTCGTCCTACGAGCAGTACTTC. Protein: CASSLQSSYEQYF.

V gene TRBV6-5 combines with J gene TRBJ1-6, with 11 bases matching TRBD1. V shed 6 bases, J shed 9 bases, and the junction held 4 bases outside the gene matches. CDR3 length equals 14 residues. Germline V gives CDR1 MNHEY, CDR2 SVGAGI. CDR3 amino acids: CASRPGTGGSPLHF. The CDR3 DNA sequence: TGTGCCAGCAGACCAGGGACAGGGGGTTCACCCCTCCACTTT.

This sequence joins TRBV6-6 and TRBJ2-3, with 7 bases lining up with TRBD1. CDR1 is MNHNY and CDR2 is SVGAGI in the germline V gene (reference sequence). The CDR3 runs to 18 residues. The V and J ends lost 5 bases and 1 base, in that order; junction bases with no gene match: 15. The CDR3, as DNA: TGTGCCAGCAGTCCACGACGACAGGGAGATTGGGGCACAGATACGCAGTATTTT. Residues: CASSPRRQGDWGTDTQYF.

This clone has more than one count but fewer than ten. The CDR3 coding sequence is TGTGCCAGCCCTGCGGGGGGGCACCGATCCCTCCGGGGGACTGAAGCTTTCTTT. It translates to CASPAGGHRSLRGTEAFF. The genes are TRBV6-4 and TRBJ1-1, with D tentatively TRBD1 (6 bases). The CDR3 sequence is 18 residues long. Germline V lookup: CDR1 MRHNA, CDR2 SNTAGT. The germline V and J ends were trimmed by 8 bases and 5 bases, with 30 bases remaining between them.

This clone was recorded once. This chain uses TRBV7-8 with TRBJ1-3; a possible D gene is TRBD1 (5 bases). CDR1 is SGHVS, CDR2 FQNEAQ, per germline. V gave up 1 base and J gave up 4 bases, with 8 bases separating them. The CDR3 has 14 amino acids. The CDR3 nucleotides are TGTGCCAGCAGCTTAGGGACATCAGGAAACACCATATATTTT. Its protein is CASSLGTSGNTIYF.

The chain has TRBV6-1 and TRBJ1-2; 8 bases line up with TRBD1. Per germline, CDR1 MNHNS and CDR2 SASEGT. The CDR3 extends over 13 amino acids. V trimming: 3 bases; J trimming: 7 bases; junction bases outside the gene matches: 4. The CDR3, as DNA: TGTGCCAGCAGTGAGGACAGGGCCGGTGGCTACACCTTC. This sequence encodes CASSEDRAGGYTF.

The chain links TRBV5-8 to TRBJ2-6; 9 positions match TRBD1. The CDR3 totals 17 residues. Germline CDR1 reads SGHTS; CDR2 reads YDEGEE. Trimming removed 3 bases from V and 1 base from J; junction bases left unmatched: 5. CDR3 nucleotides: TGTGCCAGCAGCTCAACAGGGACAGGGTCTGGGGCCAACGTCCTGACTTTC. Protein sequence: CASSSTGTGSGANVLTF.

V usage is TRBV14 and J usage is TRBJ2-7; 15 bases agree with TRBD2. Per the germline V gene, CDR1 is SGHDN and CDR2 is FVKESK. The CDR3 is 19 residues long. V shed 4 bases and J 3 bases; nucleotides not matched to a gene: 13. In DNA, the CDR3 is TGTGCCAGCAGCCTCTATAGATCCGGGACTAGCGGGAGGCGCTACGAGCAGTACTTC. Protein: CASSLYRSGTSGRRYEQYF.

V is TRBV10-3 and J is TRBJ2-1, with a tentative D call TRBD2 (5 bases). The CDR3 consists of 13 residues. Trimming cost V 0 bases and J 9 bases, with 9 bases left between them. Per the germline V gene, CDR1 is ENHRY and CDR2 is SYGVKD. This CDR3 is CAISESVGVEQFF. CDR3 sequence (DNA): TGTGCCATCAGTGAGTCGGTGGGAGTTGAGCAGTTCTTC.

The chain combines TRBV4-3 with TRBJ2-1, with 14 bases lining up with TRBD2. The CDR3 has 15 amino acids. Germline CDR1 LGHNA, CDR2 YSLEER. V lost 3 bases and J lost 6; bases outside the gene matches: 1. The CDR3 spells CASSQGLAGVNEQFF. The DNA of the CDR3 is TGCGCCAGCAGCCAGGGACTAGCGGGAGTCAATGAGCAGTTCTTC.

The CDR3 DNA follows: TGTGCCAGCAGTGAAGCGCGCACTAGCGGGAGTCTGGATGAGCAGTTCTTC. This gives the protein CASSEARTSGSLDEQFF. The gene calls are TRBV6-1 and TRBJ2-1, with 11 positions matching TRBD2. The CDR3 is made up of 17 amino acids. The germline CDR1 and CDR2 sequences are MNHNS and SASEGT. V gave up 0 bases and J gave up 8 bases; unmatched junction bases: 9.

This clone occurred once. The chain carries TRBV28 and TRBJ2-3; TRBD2 matches at 7 bases. Germline V lookup: CDR1 MDHEN, CDR2 SYDVKM. The CDR3 has 16 residues. The V segment lost 6 bases and the J segment 2 bases; nucleotides outside the gene matches: 11. The CDR3 is CASSPGSLASTDTQYF. The CDR3 nucleotides are TGTGCCAGCAGCCCTGGGTCACTAGCGTCCACAGATACGCAGTATTTT.

The genes are TRBV6-5 and TRBJ2-5, with 7 bases identical to TRBD2. The CDR3 runs 15 residues. Germline lookup yields CDR1 MNHEY and CDR2 SVGAGI. V shed 6 bases and J 3 bases; nucleotides not matched to a gene: 10. The CDR3 reads CASSAMGSGEETQYF. CDR3 coding DNA: TGTGCCAGCAGCGCCATGGGGAGCGGGGAAGAGACCCAGTACTTC.